This T cell receptor (beta chain) was observed in a study of tumor-infiltrating lymphocytes in localized non-small cell lung cancer. The assay was immunoSEQ multiplex PCR, and TCRdb's table has in-frame clones only and misses some. The sample records roughly 3,000 clones, more than 65% being singletons. This clone turned up a few times. This CDR3 is 15 amino acids long. Germline-derived CDR1 and CDR2 are GTSNPN and SVGIG (reference sequence). The V and J ends lost 8 bases and 0 bases respectively, with 14 bases between them. This TCR derives from a human donor with non-small cell lung cancer. The chain employs TRBV30 and TRBJ2-6, with a weak D call TRBD1 (6 bases). Sequencing used uninvolved lung tissue not adjacent to the tumor. The CDR3 DNA follows: TGTGCCACCATGACAGGACTCTCTGGGGCCAACGTCCTGACTTTC. The encoded protein is CATMTGLSGANVLTF.